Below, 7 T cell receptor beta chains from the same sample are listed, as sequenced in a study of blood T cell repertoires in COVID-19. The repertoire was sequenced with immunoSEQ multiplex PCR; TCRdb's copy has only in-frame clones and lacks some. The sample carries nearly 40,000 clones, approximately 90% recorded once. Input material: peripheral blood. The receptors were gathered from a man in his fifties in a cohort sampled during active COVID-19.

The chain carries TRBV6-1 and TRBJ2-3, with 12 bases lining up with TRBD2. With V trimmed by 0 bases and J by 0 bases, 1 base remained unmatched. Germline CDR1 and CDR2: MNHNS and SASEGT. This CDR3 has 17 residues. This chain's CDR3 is CASSEALAGGSTDTQYF. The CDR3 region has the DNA TGTGCCAGCAGTGAAGCGCTAGCGGGGGGGAGCACAGATACGCAGTATTTT.

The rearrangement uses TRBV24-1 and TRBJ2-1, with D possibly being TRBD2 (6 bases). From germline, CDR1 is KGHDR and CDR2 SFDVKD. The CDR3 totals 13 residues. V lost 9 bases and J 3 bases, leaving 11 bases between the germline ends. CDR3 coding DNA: TGTGCCACCGGGAGCGGGCACTACAATGAGCAGTTCTTC. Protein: CATGSGHYNEQFF.

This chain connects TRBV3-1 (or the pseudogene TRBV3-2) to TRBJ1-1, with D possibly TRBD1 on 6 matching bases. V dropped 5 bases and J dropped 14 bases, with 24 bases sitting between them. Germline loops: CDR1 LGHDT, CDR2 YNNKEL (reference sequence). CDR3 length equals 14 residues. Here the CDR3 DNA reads TGTGCCAGCAGCGCCGGACAGCCGACTGTACTATCATTCTTT. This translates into CASSAGQPTVLSFF.

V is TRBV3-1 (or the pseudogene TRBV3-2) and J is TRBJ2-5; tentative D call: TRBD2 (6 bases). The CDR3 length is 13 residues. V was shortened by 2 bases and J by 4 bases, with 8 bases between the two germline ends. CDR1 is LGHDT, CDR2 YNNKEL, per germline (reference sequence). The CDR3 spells CASSQRGTETQYF. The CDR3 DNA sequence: TGTGCCAGCAGCCAACGGGGGACAGAGACCCAGTACTTC.

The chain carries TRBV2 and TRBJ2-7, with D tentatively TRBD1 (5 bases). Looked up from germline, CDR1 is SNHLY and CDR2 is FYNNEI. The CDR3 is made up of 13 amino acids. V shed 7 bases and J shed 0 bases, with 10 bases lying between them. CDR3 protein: CASIPDSSYEQYF. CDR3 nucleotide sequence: TGTGCCAGCATCCCAGACAGCTCCTACGAGCAGTACTTC.

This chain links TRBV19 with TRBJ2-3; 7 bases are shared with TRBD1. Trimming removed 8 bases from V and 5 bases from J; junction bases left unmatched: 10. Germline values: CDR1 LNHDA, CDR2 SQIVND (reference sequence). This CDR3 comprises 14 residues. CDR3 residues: CASQTTGVGDTQYF. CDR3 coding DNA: TGTGCCAGTCAGACAACAGGGGTAGGAGATACGCAGTATTTT.

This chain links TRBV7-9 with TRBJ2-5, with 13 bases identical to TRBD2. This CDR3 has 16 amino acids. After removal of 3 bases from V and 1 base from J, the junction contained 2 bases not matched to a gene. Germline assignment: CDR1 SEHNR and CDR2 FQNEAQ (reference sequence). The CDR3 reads CASSLGLAGSQETQYF. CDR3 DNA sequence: TGTGCCAGCAGCTTGGGACTAGCGGGAAGCCAAGAGACCCAGTACTTC.